This TCR beta chain is drawn from a study of blood T cell repertoires in COVID-19. Across the whole study: From T cells, B-cell-depleted T cells, or PBMCs came the material, which was cDNA or gDNA.

Seattle-derived patients entered the study during active infection and were followed longitudinally. In the original analysis: Amplified reference gene primers provided the basis for estimating nucleated cell counts. Profiled with immunoSEQ multiplex PCR; TCRdb holds only in-frame clones, not every one. The V and J calls and clone size are taken from that table; D and trimming were inferred from the DNA. Of 400,000 or so clones in the sample, over 75% were seen once. Trimming took 3 bases from V and 5 from J; bases not matched to a gene: 7. This CDR3 has 15 amino acids. Germline loops: CDR1 LGHNA, CDR2 YSLEER.

The source of this sequence is a woman between 40 and 55 years old with COVID-19, enrolled during active disease. The sample was peripheral blood. The chain uses TRBV4-3 and TRBJ1-2; 9 bases line up with TRBD1. The CDR3 sequence is CASSQMTGGTYGYTF. DNA for the CDR3: TGCGCCAGCAGCCAGATGACAGGGGGGACGTATGGCTACACCTTC.